This is a list of T cell receptor beta chains from one sample in a study of resident and recirculating memory T cells in vitiligo. Some clones are missing from TCRdb's copy, which holds only in-frame ones; the method was immunoSEQ multiplex PCR. The sample holds 60,000 to 80,000 clones, approximately 90% seen once. Sequenced sample: blood. These receptors were collected from a male donor with vitiligo. Each CDR3 is given with its conserved first and last residue. The order of the fields is J gene, D gene, V gene, clone size, CDR3 DNA, CDR3 protein. D genes are given only for firm matches. The size entry is marked missing in some rows and otherwise reads once, few, many or a size class.

>TRBJ2-7|TRBD1|TRBV4-1|once
TGCGCCAGCAGCCATCCAGGGACAGGGGGTACCTACGAGCAGTACTTC
CASSHPGTGGTYEQYF
>TRBJ2-1|NA|TRBV4-2|NA
TGTGCCAGCAGCCAAGGTATCCGTAACAATGAGCAGTTCTTC
CASSQGIRNNEQFF
>TRBJ1-2|NA|TRBV10-3|NA
TGTGCCATCAGTGAGTCCCAGGATACCGCTATAGGCTACACCTTC
CAISESQDTAIGYTF
>TRBJ1-3|TRBD1|TRBV9|NA
TGTGCCAGCAGCGTAGCGGGACAGATTGGAAACACCATATATTTT
CASSVAGQIGNTIYF
>TRBJ1-3|NA|TRBV6-5|NA
TGTGCCAGCGGTGCAGGCCTCTCTGGAAACACCATATATTTT
CASGAGLSGNTIYF
>TRBJ2-1|NA|TRBV4-1|NA
TGCGCCAGCAGCCAAGTCATCAATGAGCAGTTCTTC
CASSQVINEQFF
>TRBJ1-1|NA|TRBV7-3|NA
TGTGCCAGCAGCTTAGGGGGGGAGACGAACACTGAAGCTTTCTTT
CASSLGGETNTEAFF
>TRBJ2-3|NA|TRBV9|NA
TGTGCCAGCAGCGGCCCGGGTAAAGACACAGATACGCAGTATTTT
CASSGPGKDTDTQYF
>TRBJ2-7|NA|TRBV27|NA
TGTGCCAGCAGTTCATGGACGGGGAACTCCTACGAGCAGTACTTC
CASSSWTGNSYEQYF
>TRBJ1-5|TRBD1|TRBV7-9|NA
TGTGCCAGCAGCTTAGGGACAGGGTTCCTAGGCAATCAGCCCCAGCATTTT
CASSLGTGFLGNQPQHF
>TRBJ1-1|NA|TRBV10-3|NA
TGTGCCATCAGTGAGTCGGTCCTCCGGGGTAAGGCTTTCTTT
CAISESVLRGKAFF
>TRBJ2-7|TRBD1|TRBV7-2|NA
TGCGCCAGCAGCCAGAGGACAGGGAGGGAGCAGTACTTC
CASSQRTGREQYF
>TRBJ1-6|NA|TRBV30|NA
TGTGCCTGGAGTGAACAGGGAGATTCACCCCTCCACTTT
CAWSEQGDSPLHF
>TRBJ1-5|NA|TRBV9|NA
TGTGCCAGCAGCGTAGACAGTTATCAGCCCCAGCATTTT
CASSVDSYQPQHF
>TRBJ1-2|TRBD1|TRBV11-2|NA
TGTGCCAGCAGCGCGAGGACAGGGTACGGCTATGGCTACACCTTC
CASSARTGYGYGYTF
>TRBJ1-1|NA|TRBV2|NA
TGTGCCAGCAGGGCTACAGGGAACATGAACACTGAAGCTTTCTTT
CASRATGNMNTEAFF
>TRBJ2-7|NA|TRBV9|once
TGTGCCAGCAGTTCTTTCGGGGGGCCGGGCTACGAGCAGTACTTC
CASSSFGGPGYEQYF
>TRBJ2-5|TRBD1|TRBV7-6|few
TGTGCCAGCAGCTTAAACAGGGGGGAGACCCAGTACTTC
CASSLNRGETQYF
>TRBJ2-3|NA|TRBV7-9|NA
TGTGCCAGCAGCTTGAGGACTATTGATACGCAGTATTTT
CASSLRTIDTQYF
>TRBJ2-1|TRBD2|TRBV4-2|NA
TGTGCCAGCAGCCAAGAGGTTCTTCGGGATCCGGGGGGCAATGAGCAGTTCTTC
CASSQEVLRDPGGNEQFF
>TRBJ2-2|TRBD2|TRBV6-4|NA
TGTGCCAGCAGTGAAGACGGGGGGATGAACACCGGGGAGCTGTTTTTT
CASSEDGGMNTGELFF
>TRBJ1-6|NA|TRBV25-1|NA
TGTGCCAGCAGTGAGCAGGGGCTGGGGTTATCACCCCTCCACTTT
CASSEQGLGLSPLHF
>TRBJ1-4|TRBD1|TRBV7-2|once
TGTGCCAGCAGCTTGGAGACAGGGGTGTACGAAAAACTGTTTTTT
CASSLETGVYEKLFF
>TRBJ2-3|NA|TRBV28|NA
TGTGCCAGCAGTTTAAGGGTACGGACTAGCACAGATACGCAGTATTTT
CASSLRVRTSTDTQYF
>TRBJ2-3|NA|TRBV7-9|NA
TGTGCCAGCAGCCCAGGGGTTACGCAGTATTTT
CASSPGVTQYF
>TRBJ1-1|NA|TRBV7-9|NA
TGTGCCAGCAGCGACGCCCGGGACACCGAAAGAGTTTTT
CASSDARDTERVF
>TRBJ1-2|NA|TRBV19|NA
TGTGCCAGTAGTACTAGCTTAACGGGCTATGGCTACACCTTC
CASSTSLTGYGYTF
>TRBJ1-1|TRBD1|TRBV7-2|NA
TGTGCCAGCAGCTTAGCAAGGGGGCGCGGCACTGAAGCTTTCTTT
CASSLARGRGTEAFF
>TRBJ1-4|NA|TRBV27|NA
TGTGCCAGCAGTCCCCGCGGGGGGACAACTAATGAAAAACTGTTTTTT
CASSPRGGTTNEKLFF
>TRBJ1-6|NA|TRBV18|NA
TGTGCCAGCTCACCAAAGCAGGATAATTCACCCCTCCACTTT
CASSPKQDNSPLHF
>TRBJ2-2|TRBD2|TRBV5-5|NA
TGTGCCAGCGAGCGGGGGGGCACCGGGGAGCTGTTTTTT
CASERGGTGELFF
>TRBJ1-2|TRBD1|TRBV29-1|NA
TGCAGCGTACTCGGACAGGGGATCCACTATGGCTACACCTTC
CSVLGQGIHYGYTF
>TRBJ2-1|TRBD1|TRBV2|NA
TGTGCCAGCAGACAACCCCCCGGACAGGGAAGCTCCTACAATGAGCAGTTCTTC
CASRQPPGQGSSYNEQFF
>TRBJ2-7|NA|TRBV11-2|few
TGTGCCAGCAGCTTTATTACAACGGGGAGCTCCTACGAGCAGTACTTC
CASSFITTGSSYEQYF
>TRBJ1-6|TRBD1|TRBV28|NA
TGTGCCAGCAGCCCTTCGGGACAGGGGACCCATTCACCCCTCCACTTT
CASSPSGQGTHSPLHF
>TRBJ2-5|NA|TRBV28|NA
TGTGCCACCGCGAGGAGGGAGGTTCGGGAGACCCAGTACTTC
CATARREVRETQYF
>TRBJ1-6|NA|TRBV6-6|NA
TGTGCCAGCAGTCTTGATTCACCCCTCCACTTT
CASSLDSPLHF
>TRBJ2-7|TRBD1|TRBV6-1|once
TGTGCCAGCAGTGAAGGGACAGGGGGCTACGAGCAGTACTTC
CASSEGTGGYEQYF
>TRBJ1-1|NA|TRBV9|NA
TGTGCCAGCAGCGAGCGGGTTATCGGCACTGAAGCTTTCTTT
CASSERVIGTEAFF
>TRBJ2-7|TRBD1|TRBV7-9|NA
TGTGCCAGCAGCCCGGTGGGGGACAGCTACGAGCAGTACTTC
CASSPVGDSYEQYF
>TRBJ2-1|TRBD1|TRBV19|NA
TGTGCCAGTAGTGCCAGGGGACAGGGACGCTACAATGAGCAGTTCTTC
CASSARGQGRYNEQFF
>TRBJ2-2|NA|TRBV5-1|NA
TGCGCCAGCAGCTTGGGACAGTTCGGGGAGCTGTTTTTT
CASSLGQFGELFF
>TRBJ2-6|TRBD1|TRBV29-1|NA
TGCAGCGTTGAGTCAAGGGGGCCTGGGGCCAACGTCCTGACTTTC
CSVESRGPGANVLTF
>TRBJ1-5|NA|TRBV7-2|NA
TGTGCCAGCAGCTTAAGAGCCTCAGGGGATCGTCAGCCCCAGCATTTT
CASSLRASGDRQPQHF
>TRBJ2-1|NA|TRBV21-1|NA
TGTGCCAGCAGCAAAGTATCCTCCAGGGAACTTAAGTCGGGGCAGTTCTTC
CASSKVSSRELKSGQFF
>TRBJ2-7|NA|TRBV2|NA
TGTGCCAGCAGTCAGAATTACGAGCAGTACTTC
CASSQNYEQYF
>TRBJ2-2|TRBD1|TRBV11-3|once
TGTGCCAGCAGCTCCCGGGACAGCAACACCGGGGAGCTGTTTTTT
CASSSRDSNTGELFF
>TRBJ2-5|NA|TRBV5-1|NA
TGCGCCAGCAGCTTGGCAGGAATCGGAGAGACCCAGTACTTC
CASSLAGIGETQYF
>TRBJ2-3|TRBD2|TRBV9|NA
TGTGCCAGCAGCGTAGGCGGCGGGGGGGCCCACGATACGCAGTATTTT
CASSVGGGGAHDTQYF
>TRBJ2-5|NA|TRBV4-1|NA
TGCGCCAGCAGCCAAAGGACAGAAGAGACCCAGTACTTC
CASSQRTEETQYF
>TRBJ1-1|NA|TRBV4-2|NA
TGTGCCAGCAGCCAGGACGCACAGGGCGTGAACACTGAAGCTTTCTTT
CASSQDAQGVNTEAFF
>TRBJ1-1|NA|TRBV5-1|NA
TGCGCCAGCAGCATCAGGTGGAACACTGAAGCTTTCTTT
CASSIRWNTEAFF
>TRBJ2-3|NA|TRBV7-9|NA
TGTGCCAGCAGCTTAGCGCGACAGACTAGCACAGATACGCAGTATTTT
CASSLARQTSTDTQYF
>TRBJ2-1|TRBD2|TRBV6-5|NA
TGTGCCAGCTCCCCCGCTAGCGGGGGGGCATATGAGCAGTTCTTC
CASSPASGGAYEQFF
>TRBJ1-4|NA|TRBV6-5|NA
TGTGCCAGCTGGGGCAATGAAAAACTGTTTTTT
CASWGNEKLFF